Listed below are T cell receptor beta chains from one sample, sequenced in a study of T-cell memory formation after mild COVID-19. TCRdb ran MiXCR on the 5' RACE reads and lists one entry per CDR3 protein. The table includes a few hundred thousand distinct CDR3 sequences, about 15% detected once. Source material: PBMCs or a T cell subset sorted from them (not recorded which). The receptors derive from a man aged 18 to 30 who had mild COVID-19 (a few samples of this study predate the infection). Cell type and time point are not known. CDR3s include the opening cysteine and the closing phenylalanine or tryptophan. A D gene is named only where the DNA matches it firmly. Where a row states a size, it is once, few, many or the class of an expanded clone; other rows omit it.

CDR3: CSARLGQGFYPEAFF
DNA: TGCAGTGCTAGACTTGGACAGGGGTTTTACCCTGAAGCTTTCTTT
J: TRBJ1-1
size: -
V: TRBV20-1
D: TRBD1
length: 15

CDR3: CASSIGASDYNEQFF
DNA: TGTGCCAGCAGCATCGGGGCTAGCGACTACAATGAGCAGTTCTTC
J: TRBJ2-1
size: -
V: TRBV7-3
D: -
length: 15

CDR3: CASSPSGQGIDGYTF
DNA: TGTGCCAGCTCACCGAGTGGGCAGGGGATTGACGGCTACACCTTC
J: TRBJ1-2
size: few
V: TRBV18
D: -
length: 15

CDR3: CASSPIWRGVSYNEQFF
DNA: TGTGCCAGCAGTCCGATCTGGCGGGGGGTCTCCTACAATGAGCAGTTCTTC
J: TRBJ2-1
size: -
V: TRBV27
D: TRBD2
length: 17

CDR3: CASSLEGSGYYEQYF
DNA: TGTGCCAGCAGCTTAGAGGGTAGCGGGTACTACGAGCAGTACTTC
J: TRBJ2-7
size: -
V: TRBV11-2
D: TRBD2
length: 15

CDR3: CASSSRQRKDIQYF
DNA: TGTGCCAGCAGCTCAAGGCAAAGAAAGGACATTCAGTACTTC
J: TRBJ2-4
size: few
V: TRBV7-9
D: -
length: 14

CDR3: CASSQDSLFVGYTF
DNA: TGTGCCAGCTCCCAGGACAGTCTTTTCGTCGGCTACACCTTC
J: TRBJ1-2
size: once
V: TRBV18
D: -
length: 14

CDR3: CATSGDTGNQPQHF
DNA: TGTGCCACCAGTGGGGACACCGGCAATCAGCCCCAGCATTTT
J: TRBJ1-5
size: -
V: TRBV24-1
D: -
length: 14

CDR3: CSVLVSAQYF
DNA: TGCAGCGTGCTAGTTTCGGCCCAGTACTTC
J: TRBJ2-5
size: -
V: TRBV29-1
D: -
length: 10

CDR3: CASSLGQGTKNIQYF
DNA: TGTGCCAGCAGCTTAGGTCAGGGAACCAAAAACATTCAGTACTTC
J: TRBJ2-4
size: few
V: TRBV7-2
D: -
length: 15

CDR3: CASSVGGEVSYGYTF
DNA: TGTGCCAGCAGCGTAGGTGGGGAGGTTAGCTATGGCTACACCTTC
J: TRBJ1-2
size: -
V: TRBV9
D: -
length: 15

CDR3: CASSQGGEASPLHF
DNA: TGTGCCAGCAGCCAGGGAGGGGAGGCCTCACCCCTCCACTTT
J: TRBJ1-6
size: -
V: TRBV4-2
D: -
length: 14

CDR3: CSATDRINQPQHF
DNA: TGCAGTGCTACCGACAGGATCAATCAGCCCCAGCATTTT
J: TRBJ1-5
size: -
V: TRBV20-1
D: -
length: 13

CDR3: CASSFRDVQETQYF
DNA: TGCGCCAGCAGCTTCCGGGACGTACAAGAGACCCAGTACTTC
J: TRBJ2-5
size: few
V: TRBV5-1
D: -
length: 14

CDR3: CASRLQGIGHNSPLHF
DNA: TGTGCCAGCAGGTTACAGGGGATCGGCCATAATTCACCCCTCCACTTT
J: TRBJ1-6
size: -
V: TRBV7-7
D: TRBD1
length: 16

CDR3: CASSEATGTGNQPQHF
DNA: TGTGCCAGCAGTGAGGCGACAGGGACGGGGAATCAGCCCCAGCATTTT
J: TRBJ1-5
size: -
V: TRBV6-1
D: TRBD1
length: 16

CDR3: CASIRGVFGDTEAFF
DNA: TGTGCCAGCATCCGAGGGGTATTTGGGGACACTGAAGCTTTCTTT
J: TRBJ1-1
size: -
V: TRBV7-9
D: -
length: 15

CDR3: CASSQDPSATDTQYF
DNA: TGCGCCAGCAGCCAAGATCCTAGCGCGACAGATACGCAGTATTTT
J: TRBJ2-3
size: few
V: TRBV4-3
D: -
length: 15

CDR3: CASSSLDREGNEQYF
DNA: TGTGCCAGCAGCTCGTTGGACAGGGAAGGGAACGAGCAGTACTTC
J: TRBJ2-7
size: few
V: TRBV7-9
D: TRBD1
length: 15

CDR3: CASSLERSSYEQYF
DNA: TGTGCCAGCAGCTTAGAGAGGAGCTCCTACGAGCAGTACTTC
J: TRBJ2-7
size: few
V: TRBV7-6
D: -
length: 14

CDR3: CATRLGLAGDGTDTQYF
DNA: TGTGCCACCAGGCTGGGACTAGCGGGGGACGGCACAGATACGCAGTATTTT
J: TRBJ2-3
size: -
V: TRBV15
D: TRBD2
length: 17

CDR3: CASSFTAGLDSPLHF
DNA: TGTGCCAGCAGCTTTACCGCAGGGCTGGATTCACCCCTCCACTTT
J: TRBJ1-6
size: few
V: TRBV7-9
D: -
length: 15

CDR3: CASSSTGQEQYF
DNA: TGTGCCAGCAGTTCCACAGGACAGGAGCAGTACTTC
J: TRBJ2-7
size: -
V: TRBV6-2/TRBV6-3
D: -
length: 12

CDR3: CASSGGIHTDTQYF
DNA: TGTGCCAGCAGCGGAGGGATACACACAGATACGCAGTATTTT
J: TRBJ2-3
size: -
V: TRBV7-9
D: -
length: 14

CDR3: CASSTSGGSYNEQFF
DNA: TGTGCCAGCAGCACGAGCGGGGGGTCCTACAATGAGCAGTTCTTC
J: TRBJ2-1
size: many
V: TRBV7-2
D: TRBD2
length: 15

CDR3: CAISEIRDGRGTEAFF
DNA: TGTGCCATCAGTGAGATACGGGACGGGAGGGGGACTGAAGCTTTCTTT
J: TRBJ1-1
size: -
V: TRBV10-3
D: -
length: 16

CDR3: CASSPPGTDTQYF
DNA: TGTGCCAGCAGCCCCCCTGGCACAGATACGCAGTATTTT
J: TRBJ2-3
size: many
V: TRBV7-2
D: -
length: 13

CDR3: CASSGGQGGTDTQYF
DNA: TGTGCCAGCAGCGGAGGACAGGGAGGCACAGATACGCAGTATTTT
J: TRBJ2-3
size: many
V: TRBV2
D: TRBD1
length: 15

CDR3: CASSRETGAGSGANVLTF
DNA: TGTGCCAGCAGCCGAGAGACAGGGGCGGGCTCTGGGGCCAACGTCCTGACTTTC
J: TRBJ2-6
size: -
V: TRBV7-9
D: TRBD1
length: 18

CDR3: CASSELAGGLSAKNIQYF
DNA: TGTGCCAGCAGTGAACTAGCGGGGGGGCTCTCGGCCAAAAACATTCAGTACTTC
J: TRBJ2-4
size: few
V: TRBV6-5
D: TRBD2
length: 18

CDR3: CSVAPGQGGETQYF
DNA: TGCAGCGTTGCCCCCGGACAGGGTGGAGAGACCCAGTACTTC
J: TRBJ2-5
size: many
V: TRBV29-1
D: TRBD1
length: 14

CDR3: CSAVGAGGATGELFF
DNA: TGCAGCGCGGTGGGTGCAGGGGGCGCAACCGGGGAGCTGTTTTTT
J: TRBJ2-2
size: -
V: TRBV29-1
D: TRBD1
length: 15

CDR3: CASSEQERAAFF
DNA: TGTGCCAGCAGTGAACAGGAAAGGGCGGCTTTCTTT
J: TRBJ1-1
size: -
V: TRBV6-1
D: -
length: 12

CDR3: CASSQESGEGQPIPGTEAFF
DNA: TGCGCCAGCAGCCAAGAAAGCGGGGAGGGACAGCCCATTCCCGGGACTGAAGCTTTCTTT
J: TRBJ1-1
size: -
V: TRBV4-1
D: TRBD1
length: 20

CDR3: CASSLWGATNTEAFF
DNA: TGTGCCAGCAGCTTGTGGGGGGCCACGAACACTGAAGCTTTCTTT
J: TRBJ1-1
size: few
V: TRBV5-6
D: -
length: 15

CDR3: CASSQPGQQYF
DNA: TGTGCCAGCTCACAGCCGGGACAGCAGTACTTC
J: TRBJ2-4
size: few
V: TRBV18
D: TRBD1
length: 11

CDR3: CASSQRGIGGYTF
DNA: TGCGCCAGCAGCCAACGAGGGATAGGGGGCTACACCTTC
J: TRBJ1-2
size: -
V: TRBV4-3
D: -
length: 13

CDR3: CASHGTLTYNEQFF
DNA: TGTGCCAGTCACGGGACACTAACCTACAATGAGCAGTTCTTC
J: TRBJ2-1
size: -
V: TRBV5-6
D: -
length: 14

CDR3: CASSWTGGYSYNEQFF
DNA: TGCGCCAGCAGCTGGACAGGTGGCTACTCCTACAATGAGCAGTTCTTC
J: TRBJ2-1
size: few
V: TRBV5-1
D: TRBD1
length: 16

CDR3: CSASQGYGYTF
DNA: TGCAGTGCTAGCCAGGGCTATGGCTACACCTTC
J: TRBJ1-2
size: -
V: TRBV20-1
D: -
length: 11

CDR3: CASSEYQGQYF
DNA: TGTGCCAGCAGTGAATATCAGGGCCAGTACTTC
J: TRBJ2-7
size: -
V: TRBV25-1
D: -
length: 11